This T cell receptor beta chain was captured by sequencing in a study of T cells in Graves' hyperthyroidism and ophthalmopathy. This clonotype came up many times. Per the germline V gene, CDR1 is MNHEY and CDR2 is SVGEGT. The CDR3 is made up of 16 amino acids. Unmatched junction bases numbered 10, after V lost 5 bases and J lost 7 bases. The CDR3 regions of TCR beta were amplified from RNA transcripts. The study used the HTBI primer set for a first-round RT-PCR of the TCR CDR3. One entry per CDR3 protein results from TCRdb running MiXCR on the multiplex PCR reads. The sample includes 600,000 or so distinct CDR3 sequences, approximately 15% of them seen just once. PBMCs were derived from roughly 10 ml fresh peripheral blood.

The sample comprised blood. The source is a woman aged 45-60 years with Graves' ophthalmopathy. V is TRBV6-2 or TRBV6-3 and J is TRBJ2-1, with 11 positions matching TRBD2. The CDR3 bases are TGTGCCAGCAGTACCGCCGGGACTAGCGGAGTTAATGAGCAGTTCTTC. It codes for CASSTAGTSGVNEQFF.